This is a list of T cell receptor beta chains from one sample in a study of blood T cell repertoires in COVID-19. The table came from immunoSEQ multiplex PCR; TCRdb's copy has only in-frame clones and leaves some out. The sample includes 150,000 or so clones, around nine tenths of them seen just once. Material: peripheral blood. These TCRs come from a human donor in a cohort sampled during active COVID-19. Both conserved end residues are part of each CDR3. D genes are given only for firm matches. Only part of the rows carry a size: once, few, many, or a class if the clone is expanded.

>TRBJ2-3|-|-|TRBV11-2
CASSLSAATDTQYF
TGTGCCAGCAGCTTAAGTGCGGCCACAGATACGCAGTATTTT
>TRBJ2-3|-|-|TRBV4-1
CASSQVGGGTDTQYF
TGCGCCAGCAGCCAAGTCGGGGGTGGCACAGATACGCAGTATTTT
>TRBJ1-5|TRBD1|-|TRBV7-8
CASSEGQGVIYSNQPQHF
TGTGCCAGCAGCGAGGGGCAGGGGGTGATCTATAGCAATCAGCCCCAGCATTTT
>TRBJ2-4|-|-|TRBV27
CASSLGGVGNIQYF
TGTGCCAGCAGTTTGGGCGGGGTGGGGAACATTCAGTACTTC
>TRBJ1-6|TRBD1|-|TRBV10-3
CAIRQGDNSPLHF
TGTGCCATCAGGCAGGGGGACAATTCACCCCTCCACTTT
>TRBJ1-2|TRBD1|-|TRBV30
CAWSVSQGDYGYTF
TGTGCCTGGAGTGTATCACAGGGGGATTATGGCTACACCTTC
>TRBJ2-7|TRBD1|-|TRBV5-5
CASRILDRAYEQYF
TGTGCCAGCAGAATCCTGGACAGGGCCTACGAGCAGTACTTC
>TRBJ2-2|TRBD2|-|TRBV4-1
CASSPPTSGGASGELFF
TGCGCCAGCAGCCCCCCGACTAGCGGGGGGGCCAGCGGGGAGCTGTTTTTT
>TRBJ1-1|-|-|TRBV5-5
CASSPTATNTEAFF
TGTGCCAGCAGCCCGACAGCTACTAACACTGAAGCTTTCTTT
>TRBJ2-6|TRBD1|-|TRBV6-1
CASSDRSGQPLFPGANVLTF
TGTGCCAGCAGTGACCGGTCGGGACAGCCCCTTTTTCCTGGGGCCAACGTCCTGACTTTC
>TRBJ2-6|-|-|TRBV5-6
CASSLQGSGANVLTF
TGTGCCAGCAGCTTACAGGGCTCTGGGGCCAACGTCCTGACTTTC
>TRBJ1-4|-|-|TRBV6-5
CASSYEGAREKLFF
TGTGCCAGCAGTTACGAAGGGGCTCGTGAAAAACTGTTTTTT
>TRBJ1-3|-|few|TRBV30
CAWRTTAEYGNTIYF
TGTGCCTGGAGAACGACAGCAGAATACGGGAACACCATATATTTT
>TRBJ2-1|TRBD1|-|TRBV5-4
CASSQPRQGAYNEQFF
TGTGCCAGCAGCCAACCCCGACAGGGGGCCTACAATGAGCAGTTCTTC
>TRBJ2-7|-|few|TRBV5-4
CASSFGDSFEQYF
TGTGCCAGCAGCTTCGGGGACTCGTTCGAGCAGTACTTC
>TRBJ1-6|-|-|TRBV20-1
CSARSPPLHF
TGCAGTGCTAGAAGCCCACCCCTCCACTTT
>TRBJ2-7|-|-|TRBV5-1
CASSLQGNPSYEQYF
TGCGCCAGCAGCTTACAGGGCAACCCCTCCTACGAGCAGTACTTC
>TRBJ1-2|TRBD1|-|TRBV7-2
CASSRDRADYGYTF
TGTGCCAGCAGCCGGGACAGGGCGGATTATGGCTACACCTTC
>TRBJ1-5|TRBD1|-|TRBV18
CASSPQTGSNQPQHF
TGTGCCAGCTCACCACAGACAGGGAGCAATCAGCCCCAGCATTTT
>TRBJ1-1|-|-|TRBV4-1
CASSQAQGNTEAFF
TGCGCCAGCAGCCAAGCACAGGGGAACACTGAAGCTTTCTTT
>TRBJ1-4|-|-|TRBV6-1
CASSEAWWQGNEKLFF
TGTGCCAGCAGTGAAGCGTGGTGGCAGGGGAACGAAAAACTGTTTTTT
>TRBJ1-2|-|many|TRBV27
CASKQGGRGYTF
TGTGCCAGCAAACAGGGAGGGAGAGGCTACACCTTC
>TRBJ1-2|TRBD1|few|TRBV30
CAWSRDSGYTF
TGTGCCTGGAGCCGGGACAGTGGCTACACCTTC
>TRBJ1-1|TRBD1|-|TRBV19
CASSEAGTGTEAFF
TGTGCCAGTAGCGAAGCCGGGACAGGGACTGAAGCTTTCTTT
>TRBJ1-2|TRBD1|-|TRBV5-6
CASRGTATGNYGYTF
TGTGCCAGCAGGGGGACAGCGACGGGAAACTATGGCTACACCTTC
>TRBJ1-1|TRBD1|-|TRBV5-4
CASSHPDRGAEAFF
TGTGCCAGCAGCCACCCCGACAGGGGAGCTGAAGCTTTCTTT
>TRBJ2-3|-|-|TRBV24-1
CATSDTGSQGRNTQYF
TGTGCCACCAGTGACACGGGCTCGCAGGGTCGTAATACGCAGTATTTT
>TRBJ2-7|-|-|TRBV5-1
CASSPGGSGEQYF
TGCGCCAGCAGCCCTGGAGGTAGCGGCGAGCAGTACTTC
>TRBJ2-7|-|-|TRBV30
CAWSVRSDEQYF
TGTGCCTGGAGTGTACGTTCGGACGAGCAGTACTTC
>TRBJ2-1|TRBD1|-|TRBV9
CASSARPPRGTGGNEQFF
TGTGCCAGCAGCGCCCGACCCCCCCGGGGGACAGGGGGGAATGAGCAGTTCTTC
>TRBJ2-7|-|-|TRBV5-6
CASSKTASEQYF
TGTGCCAGCAGCAAGACAGCTTCCGAGCAGTACTTC
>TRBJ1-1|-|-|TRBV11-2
CASSSTVNTEAFF
TGTGCCAGCAGCTCTACAGTGAACACTGAAGCTTTCTTT
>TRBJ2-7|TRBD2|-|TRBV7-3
CASSTSRLAGDHYGQYF
TGTGCCAGCAGCACATCCCGACTAGCGGGAGACCACTACGGGCAGTACTTC
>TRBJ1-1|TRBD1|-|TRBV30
CAWSLQGLTEAFF
TGTGCCTGGAGTTTACAGGGGTTAACTGAAGCTTTCTTT
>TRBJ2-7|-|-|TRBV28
CASSLQGYEQYF
TGTGCCAGCAGTTTGCAGGGCTACGAGCAGTACTTC
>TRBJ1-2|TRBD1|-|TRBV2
CASEGRQGYGYTF
TGTGCCAGCGAAGGGCGACAGGGCTATGGCTACACCTTC
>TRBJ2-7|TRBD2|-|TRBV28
CASSLGGNNYEQYF
TGTGCCAGCTCCCTCGGGGGGAACAACTACGAGCAGTACTTC
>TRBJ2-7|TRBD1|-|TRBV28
CASRGTGYEQYF
TGTGCCAGCAGGGGGACAGGCTACGAGCAGTACTTC
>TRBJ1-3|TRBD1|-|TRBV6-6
CASSQLQGADGNTIYF
TGTGCCAGCAGTCAATTACAGGGGGCTGATGGAAACACCATATATTTT
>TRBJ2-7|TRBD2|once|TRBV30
CAWSVRSGMVEQYF
TGTGCCTGGAGTGTACGGAGCGGGATGGTTGAGCAGTACTTC
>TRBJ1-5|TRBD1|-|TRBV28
CASSLWTGGGNQPQHF
TGTGCCAGCAGTTTATGGACAGGGGGGGGCAATCAGCCCCAGCATTTT
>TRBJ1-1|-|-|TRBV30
CAWSRGGGTEAFF
TGTGCCTGGAGTAGGGGGGGCGGCACTGAAGCTTTCTTT
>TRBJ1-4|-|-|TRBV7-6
CASSRLQGEKLFF
TGTGCCAGCAGCCGCCTACAGGGTGAAAAACTGTTTTTT
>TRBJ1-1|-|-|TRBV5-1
CASSLTTVNTEAFF
TGCGCCAGCAGCTTAACGACAGTTAACACTGAAGCTTTCTTT
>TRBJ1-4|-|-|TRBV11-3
CASTSGFNEKLFF
TGTGCCAGCACGTCGGGGTTTAATGAAAAACTGTTTTTT
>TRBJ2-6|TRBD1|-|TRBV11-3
CASSAFGTGRGGANVLTF
TGTGCCAGCTCGGCTTTCGGGACAGGGAGAGGGGGGGCCAACGTCCTGACTTTC
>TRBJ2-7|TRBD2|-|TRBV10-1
CASSAGTSVHEQYF
TGCGCCAGCAGTGCCGGGACTAGCGTCCACGAGCAGTACTTC
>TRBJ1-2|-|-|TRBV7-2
CASSGSPGMANYGYTF
TGTGCCAGCAGCGGGTCCCCGGGGATGGCTAACTATGGCTACACCTTC
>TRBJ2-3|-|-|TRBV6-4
CASSEAGTADTQYF
TGTGCCAGCAGCGAGGCCGGAACCGCAGATACGCAGTATTTT
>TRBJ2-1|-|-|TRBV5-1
CATSIESSYNEQFF
TGCGCCACCTCTATTGAAAGCTCCTACAATGAGCAGTTCTTC
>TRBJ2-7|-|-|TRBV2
CASRERTASGVSYEQYF
TGTGCCAGCAGAGAAAGGACCGCCTCGGGGGTTTCCTACGAGCAGTACTTC
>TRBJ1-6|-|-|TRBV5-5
CASSLARFNSPLHF
TGTGCCAGCAGCTTGGCCAGGTTTAATTCACCCCTCCACTTT
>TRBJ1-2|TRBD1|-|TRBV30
CAWSVTGGVGYTF
TGTGCCTGGAGTGTTACAGGGGGCGTTGGCTACACCTTC
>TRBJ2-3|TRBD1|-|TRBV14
CASSQDSRPDRVDTQYF
TGTGCCAGCAGCCAAGATTCCCGACCAGACAGGGTTGATACGCAGTATTTT
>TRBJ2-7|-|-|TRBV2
CASKNAGNTYEQYF
TGTGCCAGCAAGAACGCAGGGAACACCTACGAGCAGTACTTC
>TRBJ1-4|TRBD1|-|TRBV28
CASSFPTGMGEKLFF
TGTGCCAGCAGTTTCCCGACAGGGATGGGGGAAAAACTGTTTTTT
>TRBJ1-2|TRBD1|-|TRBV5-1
CASSPDGQVNYGYTF
TGCGCCAGCAGTCCCGATGGACAGGTCAACTATGGCTACACCTTC
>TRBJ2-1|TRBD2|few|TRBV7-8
CASSSPGLAAYNEQFF
TGTGCCAGCAGCTCTCCGGGACTAGCGGCCTACAATGAGCAGTTCTTC
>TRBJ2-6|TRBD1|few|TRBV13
CASSPGGKGANVLTF
TGTGCCAGCAGCCCAGGGGGCAAAGGGGCCAACGTCCTGACTTTC
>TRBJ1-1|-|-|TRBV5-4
CASSLIDTLNTEAFF
TGTGCCAGCAGCTTGATTGACACCCTGAACACTGAAGCTTTCTTT